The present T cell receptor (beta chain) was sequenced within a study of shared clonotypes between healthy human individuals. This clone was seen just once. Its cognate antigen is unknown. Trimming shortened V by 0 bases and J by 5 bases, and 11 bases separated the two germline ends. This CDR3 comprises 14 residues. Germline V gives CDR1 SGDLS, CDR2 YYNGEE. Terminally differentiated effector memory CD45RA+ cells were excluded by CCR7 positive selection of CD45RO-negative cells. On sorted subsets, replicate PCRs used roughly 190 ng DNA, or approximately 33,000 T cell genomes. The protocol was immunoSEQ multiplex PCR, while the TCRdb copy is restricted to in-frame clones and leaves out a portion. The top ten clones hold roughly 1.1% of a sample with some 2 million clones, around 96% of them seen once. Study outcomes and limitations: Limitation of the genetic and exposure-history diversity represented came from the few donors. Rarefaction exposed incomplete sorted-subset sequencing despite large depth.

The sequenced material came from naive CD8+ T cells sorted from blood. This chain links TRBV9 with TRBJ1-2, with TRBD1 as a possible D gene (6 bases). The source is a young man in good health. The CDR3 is CASSVVTGAYGYTF. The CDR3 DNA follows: TGTGCCAGCAGCGTAGTCACGGGGGCTTATGGCTACACCTTC.